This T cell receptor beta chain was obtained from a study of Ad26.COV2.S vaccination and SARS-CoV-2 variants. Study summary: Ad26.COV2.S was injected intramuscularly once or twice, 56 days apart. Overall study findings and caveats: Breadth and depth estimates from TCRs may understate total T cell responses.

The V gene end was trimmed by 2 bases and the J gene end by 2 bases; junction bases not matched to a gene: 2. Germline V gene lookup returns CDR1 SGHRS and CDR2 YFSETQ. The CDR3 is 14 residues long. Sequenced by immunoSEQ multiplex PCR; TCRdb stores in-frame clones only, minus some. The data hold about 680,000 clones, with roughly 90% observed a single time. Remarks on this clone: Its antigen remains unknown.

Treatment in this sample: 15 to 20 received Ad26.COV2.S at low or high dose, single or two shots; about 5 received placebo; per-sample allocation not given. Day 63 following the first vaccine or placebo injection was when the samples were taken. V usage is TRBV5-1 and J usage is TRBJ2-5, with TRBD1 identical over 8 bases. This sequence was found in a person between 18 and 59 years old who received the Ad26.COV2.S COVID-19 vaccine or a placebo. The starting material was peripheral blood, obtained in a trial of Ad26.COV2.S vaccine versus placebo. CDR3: CASSFGQGQETQYF. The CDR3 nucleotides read TGCGCCAGCAGCTTCGGACAGGGACAAGAGACCCAGTACTTC.